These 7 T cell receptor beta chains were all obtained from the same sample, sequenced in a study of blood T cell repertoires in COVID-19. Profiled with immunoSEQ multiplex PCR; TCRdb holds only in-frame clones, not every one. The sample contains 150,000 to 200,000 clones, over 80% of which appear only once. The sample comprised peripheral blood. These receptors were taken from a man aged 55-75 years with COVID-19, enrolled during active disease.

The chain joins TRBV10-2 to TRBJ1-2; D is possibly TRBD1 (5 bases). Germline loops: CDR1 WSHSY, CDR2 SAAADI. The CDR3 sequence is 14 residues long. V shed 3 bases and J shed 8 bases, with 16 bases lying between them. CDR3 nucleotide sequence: TGCGCCAGCAGTGACGGGGGGATGATCGGAGGCTACACCTTC. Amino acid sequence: CASSDGGMIGGYTF.

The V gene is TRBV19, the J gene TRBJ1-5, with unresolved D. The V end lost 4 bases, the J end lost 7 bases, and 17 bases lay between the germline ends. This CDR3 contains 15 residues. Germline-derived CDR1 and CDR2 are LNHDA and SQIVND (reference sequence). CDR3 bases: TGTGCCAGTAGTAGCTCTTCCGTGAGGAAACAGCCCCAGCATTTT. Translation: CASSSSSVRKQPQHF.

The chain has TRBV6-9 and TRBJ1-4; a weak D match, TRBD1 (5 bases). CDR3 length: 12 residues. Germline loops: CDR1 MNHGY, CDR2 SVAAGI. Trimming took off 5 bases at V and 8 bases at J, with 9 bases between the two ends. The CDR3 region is CASSNRREKLFF. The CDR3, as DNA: TGTGCCAGCAGTAACAGGAGAGAAAAACTGTTTTTT.

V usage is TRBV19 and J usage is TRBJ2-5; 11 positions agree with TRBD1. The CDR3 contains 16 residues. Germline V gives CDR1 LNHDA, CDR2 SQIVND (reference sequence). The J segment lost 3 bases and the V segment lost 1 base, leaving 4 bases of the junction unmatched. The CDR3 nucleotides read TGTGCCAGTAGTATAGGCGGGGGACAGGGGGAAGAGACCCAGTACTTC. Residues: CASSIGGGQGEETQYF.

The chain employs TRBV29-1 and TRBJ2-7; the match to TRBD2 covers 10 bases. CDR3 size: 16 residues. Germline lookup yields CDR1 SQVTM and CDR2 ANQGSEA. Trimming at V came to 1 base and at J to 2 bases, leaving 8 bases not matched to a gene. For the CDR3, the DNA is TGCAGCGTTGAAGGGGGGCTAGCGGGAGTGACCTACGAGCAGTACTTC. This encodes CSVEGGLAGVTYEQYF.

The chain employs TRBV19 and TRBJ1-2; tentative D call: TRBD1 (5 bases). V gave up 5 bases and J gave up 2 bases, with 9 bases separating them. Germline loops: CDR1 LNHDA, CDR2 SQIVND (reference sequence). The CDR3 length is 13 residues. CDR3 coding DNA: TGTGCCAGTAGTGCGGGACGGAACTATGGCTACACCTTC. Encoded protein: CASSAGRNYGYTF.

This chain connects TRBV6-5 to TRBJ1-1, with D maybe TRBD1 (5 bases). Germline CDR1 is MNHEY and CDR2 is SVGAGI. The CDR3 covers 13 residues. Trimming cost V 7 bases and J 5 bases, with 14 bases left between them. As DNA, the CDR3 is TGTGCCAGCATTCAGCCAGGGAATACTGAAGCTTTCTTT. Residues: CASIQPGNTEAFF.